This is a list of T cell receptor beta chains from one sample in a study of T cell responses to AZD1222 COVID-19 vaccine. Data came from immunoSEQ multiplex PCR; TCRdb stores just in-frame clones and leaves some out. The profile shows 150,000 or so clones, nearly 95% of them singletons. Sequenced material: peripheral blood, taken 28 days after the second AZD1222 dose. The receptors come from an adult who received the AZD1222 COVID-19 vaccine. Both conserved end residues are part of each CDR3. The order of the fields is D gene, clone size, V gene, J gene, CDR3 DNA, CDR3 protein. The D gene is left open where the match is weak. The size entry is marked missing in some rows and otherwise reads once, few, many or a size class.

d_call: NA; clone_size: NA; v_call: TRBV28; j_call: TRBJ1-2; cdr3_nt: TGTGCCAGCAGTTTATATCGGGGGCCCTTGAACTATGGCTACACCTTC; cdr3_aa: CASSLYRGPLNYGYTF
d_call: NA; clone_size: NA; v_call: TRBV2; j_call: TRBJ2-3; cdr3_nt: TGTGCCAGCAGTGAAACTAAGCACACAGATACGCAGTATTTT; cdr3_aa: CASSETKHTDTQYF
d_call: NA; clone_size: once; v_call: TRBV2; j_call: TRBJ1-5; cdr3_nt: TGTGCCTCCTCCCGGGAACAGGTCGGCCGGGGGCCCCAGCATTTT; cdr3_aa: CASSREQVGRGPQHF
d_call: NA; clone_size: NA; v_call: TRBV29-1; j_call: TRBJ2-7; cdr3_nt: TGCAGCGTTTCCGGGCAAGGGGGGTACGAGCAGTACTTC; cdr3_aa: CSVSGQGGYEQYF
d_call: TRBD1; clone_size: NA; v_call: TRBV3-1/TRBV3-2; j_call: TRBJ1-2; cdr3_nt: TGTGCCAGCAGCCAAGGGGACAGGGGAGGGTCTGGCTACACCTTC; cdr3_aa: CASSQGDRGGSGYTF
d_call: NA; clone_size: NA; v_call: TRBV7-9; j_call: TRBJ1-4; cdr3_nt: TGTGCCAGCAGCCGTGCGACGTCAGCAACTAATGAAAAACTGTTTTTT; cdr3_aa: CASSRATSATNEKLFF
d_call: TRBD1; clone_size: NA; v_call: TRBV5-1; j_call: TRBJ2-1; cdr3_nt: TGCGCCAGCAGCCAAGACAGGGATGTCAATGAGCAGTTCTTC; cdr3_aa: CASSQDRDVNEQFF
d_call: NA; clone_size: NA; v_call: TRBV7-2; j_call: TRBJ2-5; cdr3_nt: TGTGCCAGCAGCTTAAGCCCGTCGCAAGAGACCCAGTACTTC; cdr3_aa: CASSLSPSQETQYF
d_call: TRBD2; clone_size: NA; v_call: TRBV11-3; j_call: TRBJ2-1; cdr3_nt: TGTGCCAGCAGCTTAGGTCTAGCGGGGGTCAATGAGCAGTTCTTC; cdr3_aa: CASSLGLAGVNEQFF
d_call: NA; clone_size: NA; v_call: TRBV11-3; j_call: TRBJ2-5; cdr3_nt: TGTGCCAGCAGCCGAGGGGGGGAAGAGACCCAGTACTTC; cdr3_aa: CASSRGGEETQYF
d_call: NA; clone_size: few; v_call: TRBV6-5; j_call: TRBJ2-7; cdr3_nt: TGTGCCAGCAGCAACAGCAGATACGAGCAGTACTTC; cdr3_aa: CASSNSRYEQYF
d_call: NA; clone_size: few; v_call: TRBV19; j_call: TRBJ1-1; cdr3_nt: TGTGCCAGTAGTATTCAGAACACTGAAGCTTTCTTT; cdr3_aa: CASSIQNTEAFF
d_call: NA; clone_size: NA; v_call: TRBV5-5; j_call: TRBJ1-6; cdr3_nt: TGTGCCAGCAGCTTGGAGGGCGGGACGGGGAGTTCACCCCTCCACTTT; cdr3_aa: CASSLEGGTGSSPLHF
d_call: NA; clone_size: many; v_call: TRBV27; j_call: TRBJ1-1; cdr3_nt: TGTGCCAGCAGTTTACATCCGACAGGTCAAGAAGCTTTCTTT; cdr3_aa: CASSLHPTGQEAFF
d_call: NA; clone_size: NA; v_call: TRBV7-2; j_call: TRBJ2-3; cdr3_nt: TGTGCCAGCAGCACCCACCCTAGCACAGATACGCAGTATTTT; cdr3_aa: CASSTHPSTDTQYF
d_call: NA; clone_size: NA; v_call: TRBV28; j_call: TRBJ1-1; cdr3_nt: TGTGCCAGCGCTACACCAGGGGACACTGAAGCTTTCTTT; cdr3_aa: CASATPGDTEAFF
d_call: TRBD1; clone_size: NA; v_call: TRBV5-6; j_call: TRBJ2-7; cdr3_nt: TGTGCCAGCAGCTTTCTCGTCACAGGGGCCTACGAGCAGTACTTC; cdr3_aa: CASSFLVTGAYEQYF
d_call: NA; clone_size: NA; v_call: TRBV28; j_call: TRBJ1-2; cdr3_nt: TGTGCCAGCAGACGTCCGGTCCCTAACTATGGCTACACCTTC; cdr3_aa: CASRRPVPNYGYTF
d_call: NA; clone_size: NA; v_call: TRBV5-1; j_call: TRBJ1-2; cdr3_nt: TGCGCCAGCAGCGGAGTCGTACAGGGTGGCTATGGCTACACCTTC; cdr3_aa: CASSGVVQGGYGYTF
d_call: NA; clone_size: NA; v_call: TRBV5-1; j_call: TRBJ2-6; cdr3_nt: TGCGCCAGCAAAAGCTCTGGGGCCAACGTCCTGACTTTC; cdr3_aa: CASKSSGANVLTF
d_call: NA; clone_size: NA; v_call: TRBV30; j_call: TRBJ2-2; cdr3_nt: TGTGCCTGGAGTGTGCGGGACCGATACACCGGGGAGCTGTTTTTT; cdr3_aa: CAWSVRDRYTGELFF
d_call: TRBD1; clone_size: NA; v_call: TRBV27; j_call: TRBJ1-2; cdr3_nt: TGTGCCAGCAGTTTTGGGACAGGGACACGATCCTATGGCTACACCTTC; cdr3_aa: CASSFGTGTRSYGYTF
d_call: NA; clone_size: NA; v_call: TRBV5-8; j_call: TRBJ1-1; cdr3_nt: TGTGCCAGCAGCTTGGAGATAAACACTGAAGCTTTCTTT; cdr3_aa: CASSLEINTEAFF
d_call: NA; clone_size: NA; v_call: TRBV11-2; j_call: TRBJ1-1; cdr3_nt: TGTGCCAGCAGCCTCGAGAGGAACACTGAAGCTTTCTTT; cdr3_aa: CASSLERNTEAFF
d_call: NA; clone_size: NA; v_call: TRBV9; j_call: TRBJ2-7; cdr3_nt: TGTGCCAGCAGCGGGGGGGCCACAGGGATCTACGAGCAGTACTTC; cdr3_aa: CASSGGATGIYEQYF
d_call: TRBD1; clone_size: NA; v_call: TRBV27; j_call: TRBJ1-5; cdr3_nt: TGTGCCAGCAGTTCAACCTTCAGGGGGTTTAGCAATCAGCCCCAGCATTTT; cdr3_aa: CASSSTFRGFSNQPQHF
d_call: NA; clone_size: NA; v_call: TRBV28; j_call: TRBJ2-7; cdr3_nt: TGTGCCAGCGGAATCGGGATCCGAGGCGAGCAGTACTTC; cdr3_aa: CASGIGIRGEQYF
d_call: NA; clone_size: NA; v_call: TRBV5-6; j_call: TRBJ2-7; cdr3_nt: TGTGCCAGCAGCCGGCGTCCTGAGAGCTCCTACGAGCAGTACTTC; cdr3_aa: CASSRRPESSYEQYF
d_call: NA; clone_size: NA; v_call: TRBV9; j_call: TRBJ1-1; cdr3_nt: TGTGCCAGCAGCCCGACCGCGCACTTGAACACTGAAGCTTTCTTT; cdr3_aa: CASSPTAHLNTEAFF
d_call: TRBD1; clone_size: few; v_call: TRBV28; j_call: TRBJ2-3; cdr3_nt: TGTGCCAGCAGTTCCTACCGACAGGGGGCAACGGGAAAGGCAGATACGCAGTATTTT; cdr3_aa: CASSSYRQGATGKADTQYF
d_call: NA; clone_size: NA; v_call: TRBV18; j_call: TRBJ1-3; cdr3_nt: TGTGCCAGCTCACCAGGCAGGGGATTAGGAAACACCATATATTTT; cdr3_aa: CASSPGRGLGNTIYF
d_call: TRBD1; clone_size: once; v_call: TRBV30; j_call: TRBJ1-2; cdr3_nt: TGTGCCTGGACCCTCAGAGGGACAGGCTATGGCTACACCTTC; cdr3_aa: CAWTLRGTGYGYTF
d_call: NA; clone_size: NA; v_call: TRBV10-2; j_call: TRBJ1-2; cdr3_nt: TGCGCCAGCATGGGAGTCCAACGCTATGGCTACACCTTC; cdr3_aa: CASMGVQRYGYTF
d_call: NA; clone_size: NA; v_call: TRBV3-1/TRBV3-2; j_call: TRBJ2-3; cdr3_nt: TGTGCCAGCAGCCAAGGGGGCAGGCTCACAGATACGCAGTATTTT; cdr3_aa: CASSQGGRLTDTQYF
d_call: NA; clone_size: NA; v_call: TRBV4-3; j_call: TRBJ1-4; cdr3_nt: TGCGCCAGCAGCCAATGGACATCTAATGAAAAACTGTTTTTT; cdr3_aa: CASSQWTSNEKLFF
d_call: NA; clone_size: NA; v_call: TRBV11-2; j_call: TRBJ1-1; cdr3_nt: TGTGCCAGCACCCAAGGGTCCATGAACACTGAAGCTTTCTTT; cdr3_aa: CASTQGSMNTEAFF
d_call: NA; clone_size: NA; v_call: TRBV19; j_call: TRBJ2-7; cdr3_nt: TGTGCCAGTAGTTCCCTGGGGGAGCAGTACTTC; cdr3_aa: CASSSLGEQYF
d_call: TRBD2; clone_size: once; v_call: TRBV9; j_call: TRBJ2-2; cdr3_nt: TGTGCCAGCAGCGTAACGGCGGGAGGGGACACCGGGGAGCTGTTTTTT; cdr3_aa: CASSVTAGGDTGELFF
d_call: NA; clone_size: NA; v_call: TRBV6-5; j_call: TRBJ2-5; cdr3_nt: TGTGCCAGCAGTTACCATCGACGGGGAGAGACCCAGTACTTC; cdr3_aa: CASSYHRRGETQYF
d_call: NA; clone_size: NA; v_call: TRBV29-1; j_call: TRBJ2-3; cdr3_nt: TGCAGCGCAACAGCTCCAGATACGCAGTATTTT; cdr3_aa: CSATAPDTQYF
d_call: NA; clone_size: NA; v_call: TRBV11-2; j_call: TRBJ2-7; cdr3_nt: TGTGCCAGCAGTTCAACAGGGAGTATTACCTCCTACGAGCAGTACTTC; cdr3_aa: CASSSTGSITSYEQYF
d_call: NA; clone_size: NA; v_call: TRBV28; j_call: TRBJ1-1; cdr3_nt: TGTGCCAGCAGTTTCTTCATCGGGGGCACTGAAGCTTTCTTT; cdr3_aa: CASSFFIGGTEAFF
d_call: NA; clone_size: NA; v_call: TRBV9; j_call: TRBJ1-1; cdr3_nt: TGTGCCAGCAGCGTGCGGGGGGAAACCACTGAAGCTTTCTTT; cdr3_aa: CASSVRGETTEAFF
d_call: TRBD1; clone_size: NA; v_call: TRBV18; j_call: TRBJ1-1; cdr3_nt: TGTGCCAGCTCTCTCGGACAGGGTAACACTGAAGCTTTCTTT; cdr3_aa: CASSLGQGNTEAFF
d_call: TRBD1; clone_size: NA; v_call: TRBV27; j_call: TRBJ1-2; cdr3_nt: TGTGCCAGCAGTTTAACTTCACAGGGGGCACCCTATGGCTACACCTTC; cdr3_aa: CASSLTSQGAPYGYTF
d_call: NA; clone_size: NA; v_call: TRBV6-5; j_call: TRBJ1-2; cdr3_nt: TGTGCCAGCAGCCTGAACGGGCGCTATGGCTACACCTTC; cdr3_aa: CASSLNGRYGYTF
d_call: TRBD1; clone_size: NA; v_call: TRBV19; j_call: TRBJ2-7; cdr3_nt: TGTGCCAGTAGTAGGACGCCGGGACAGGCCACCTACGAGCAGTACTTC; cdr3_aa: CASSRTPGQATYEQYF
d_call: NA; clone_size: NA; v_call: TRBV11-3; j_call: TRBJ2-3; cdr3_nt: TGTGCCAGCAGCTTAGATTGGGGGGCGGGCACAGATACGCAGTATTTT; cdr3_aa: CASSLDWGAGTDTQYF
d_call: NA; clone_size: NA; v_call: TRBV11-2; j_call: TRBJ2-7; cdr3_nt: TGTGCCAGCAGACCGACAGGACCCTACGAGCAGTACTTC; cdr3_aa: CASRPTGPYEQYF
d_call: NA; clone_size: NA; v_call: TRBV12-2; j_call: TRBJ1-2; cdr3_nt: TGTGCAAGTCGCCCGGTTAGAGCGTGGGGCTACACCTTC; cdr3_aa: CASRPVRAWGYTF
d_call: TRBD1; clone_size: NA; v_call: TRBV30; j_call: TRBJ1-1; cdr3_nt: TGTGCCTGGACCACCGGACAGGGTTTCACTGAAGCTTTCTTT; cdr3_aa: CAWTTGQGFTEAFF